This T cell receptor beta chain was profiled in a study of T cells in Graves' hyperthyroidism and ophthalmopathy. Subjects with ophthalmopathy showed a Clinical Activity Score no lower than 3, a NOSPECS grade no lower than 4, and a duration shorter than 3 months. Exclusions: uncontrolled infection, other autoimmune disease, pregnancy, lactation. Diagnoses rested on clinical symptoms, serum thyroxine and TRAb, thyroid ultrasound and orbital computed tomography. Amplification of TCR beta CDR3 regions used RNA as the template. Primed by the HTBI set, a first-round RT-PCR was run on the TCR CDR3. TCRdb itself ran the multiplex PCR reads through MiXCR, one entry per CDR3 protein. The data hold around 350,000 distinct CDR3 sequences, with about 15% observed a single time. This clonotype has ten or more counts. Its specificity is unknown. Whole-study results and caveats: Ophthalmopathy was predicted by the model a median of roughly 6.7 months ahead of onset.

V lost 8 bases and J 3 bases, leaving 17 bases between the germline ends. Germline V gene data show CDR1 as SNHLY and CDR2 as FYNNEI. CDR3 length equals 14 residues. The rearrangement uses TRBV2 and TRBJ2-7, with D possibly being TRBD2 (5 bases). The sample consisted of blood. The source is a woman in her 30s with Graves' ophthalmopathy. Here the CDR3 DNA reads TGTGCCAGCCACCCTGTAACGGGGAACTACGAGCAGTACTTC. This codes for CASHPVTGNYEQYF.